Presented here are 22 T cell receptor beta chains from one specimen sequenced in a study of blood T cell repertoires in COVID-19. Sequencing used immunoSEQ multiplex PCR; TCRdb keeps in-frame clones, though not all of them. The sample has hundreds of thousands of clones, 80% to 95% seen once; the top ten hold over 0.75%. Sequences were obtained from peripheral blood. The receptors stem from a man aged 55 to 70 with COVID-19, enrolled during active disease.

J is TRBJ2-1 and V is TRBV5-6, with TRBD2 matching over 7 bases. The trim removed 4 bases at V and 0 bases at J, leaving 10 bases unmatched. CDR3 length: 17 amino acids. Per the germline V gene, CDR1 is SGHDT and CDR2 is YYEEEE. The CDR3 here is CASSRLLARVSYNEQFF. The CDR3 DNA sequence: TGTGCCAGCAGCAGACTACTAGCGCGGGTCTCCTACAATGAGCAGTTCTTC. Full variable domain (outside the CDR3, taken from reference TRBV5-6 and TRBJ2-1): DAGVTQSPTHLIKTRGQQVTLRCSPKSGHDTVSWYQQALGQGPQFIFQYYEEEERQRGNFPDRFSGHQFPNYSSELNVNALLLGDSALYLCASSRLLARVSYNEQFFGPGTRLTVL.

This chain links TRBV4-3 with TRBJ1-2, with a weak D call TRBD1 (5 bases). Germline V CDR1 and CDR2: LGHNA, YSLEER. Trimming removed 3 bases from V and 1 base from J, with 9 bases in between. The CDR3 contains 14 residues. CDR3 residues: CASSHGGGNYGYTF. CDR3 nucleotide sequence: TGCGCCAGCAGCCATGGGGGAGGTAACTATGGCTACACCTTC.

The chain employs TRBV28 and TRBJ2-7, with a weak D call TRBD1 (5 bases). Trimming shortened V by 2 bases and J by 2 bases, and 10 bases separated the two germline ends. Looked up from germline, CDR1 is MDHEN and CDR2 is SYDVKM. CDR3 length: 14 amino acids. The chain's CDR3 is CASSLVGAPYEQYF. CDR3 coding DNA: TGTGCCAGCAGTTTAGTAGGGGCGCCCTACGAGCAGTACTTC.

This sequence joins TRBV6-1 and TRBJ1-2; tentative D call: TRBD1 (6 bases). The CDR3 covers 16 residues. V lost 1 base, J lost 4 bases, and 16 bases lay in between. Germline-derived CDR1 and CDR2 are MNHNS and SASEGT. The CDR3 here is CASSEVMDSSFYGYTF. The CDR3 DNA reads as TGTGCCAGCAGTGAAGTAATGGACAGCTCTTTCTATGGCTACACCTTC.

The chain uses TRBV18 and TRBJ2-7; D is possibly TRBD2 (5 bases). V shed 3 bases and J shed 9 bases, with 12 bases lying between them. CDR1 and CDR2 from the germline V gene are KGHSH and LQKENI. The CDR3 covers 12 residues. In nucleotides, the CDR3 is TGTGCCAGCTCACCGATAGCGTCGGGGCAGTACTTC. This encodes CASSPIASGQYF.

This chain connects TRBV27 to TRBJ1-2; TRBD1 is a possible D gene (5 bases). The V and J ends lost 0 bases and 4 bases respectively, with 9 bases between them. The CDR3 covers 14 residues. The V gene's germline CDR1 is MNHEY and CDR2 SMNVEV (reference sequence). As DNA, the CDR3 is TGTGCCAGCAGTTTATCCAGGGTAGCCTATGGCTACACCTTC. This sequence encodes CASSLSRVAYGYTF.

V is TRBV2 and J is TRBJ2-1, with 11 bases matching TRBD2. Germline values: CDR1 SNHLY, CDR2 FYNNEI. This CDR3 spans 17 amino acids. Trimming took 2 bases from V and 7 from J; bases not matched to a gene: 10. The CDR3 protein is CASSEWGSGRALNEQFF. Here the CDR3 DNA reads TGTGCCAGCAGTGAATGGGGTAGCGGGAGGGCCCTTAATGAGCAGTTCTTC.

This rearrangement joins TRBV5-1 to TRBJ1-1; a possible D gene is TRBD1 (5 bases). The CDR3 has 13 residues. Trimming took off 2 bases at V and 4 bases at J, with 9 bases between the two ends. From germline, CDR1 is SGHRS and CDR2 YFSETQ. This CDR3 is CASSFGASTEAFF. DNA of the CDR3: TGCGCCAGCAGCTTTGGGGCGAGCACTGAAGCTTTCTTT.

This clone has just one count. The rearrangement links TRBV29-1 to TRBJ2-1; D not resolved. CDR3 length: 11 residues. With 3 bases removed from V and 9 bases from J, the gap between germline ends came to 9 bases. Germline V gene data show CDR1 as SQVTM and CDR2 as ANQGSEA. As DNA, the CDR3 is TGCAGCGTTGAGATCAGCGTTGAGCAGTTCTTC. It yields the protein CSVEISVEQFF.

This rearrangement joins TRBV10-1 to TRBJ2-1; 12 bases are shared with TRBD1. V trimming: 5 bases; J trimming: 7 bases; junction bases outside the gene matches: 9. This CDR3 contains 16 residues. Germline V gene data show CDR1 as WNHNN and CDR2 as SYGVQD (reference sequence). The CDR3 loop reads CASSIAGTGGLNEQFF. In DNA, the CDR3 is TGCGCCAGCAGTATTGCCGGGACAGGGGGCCTGAATGAGCAGTTCTTC.

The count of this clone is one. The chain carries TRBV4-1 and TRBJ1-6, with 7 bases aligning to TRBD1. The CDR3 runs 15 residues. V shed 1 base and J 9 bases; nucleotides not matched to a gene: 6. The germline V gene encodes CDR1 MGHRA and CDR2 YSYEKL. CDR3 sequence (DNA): TGCGCCAGCAGCCAAGTAACAGGGGATATTTCACCCCTCCACTTT. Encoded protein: CASSQVTGDISPLHF.

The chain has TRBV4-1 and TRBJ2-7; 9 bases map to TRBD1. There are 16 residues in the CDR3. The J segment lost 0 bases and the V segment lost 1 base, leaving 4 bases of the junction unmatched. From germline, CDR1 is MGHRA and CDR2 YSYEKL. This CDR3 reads CASSQGQGESSYEQYF. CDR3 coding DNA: TGCGCCAGCAGCCAAGGACAGGGGGAGAGCTCCTACGAGCAGTACTTC.

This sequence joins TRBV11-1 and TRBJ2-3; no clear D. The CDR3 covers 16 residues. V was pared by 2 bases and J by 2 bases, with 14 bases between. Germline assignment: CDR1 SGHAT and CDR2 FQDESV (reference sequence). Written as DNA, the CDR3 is TGTGCCAGCAGCTTACAGGTGGGCAGGCACACAGATACGCAGTATTTT. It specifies CASSLQVGRHTDTQYF.

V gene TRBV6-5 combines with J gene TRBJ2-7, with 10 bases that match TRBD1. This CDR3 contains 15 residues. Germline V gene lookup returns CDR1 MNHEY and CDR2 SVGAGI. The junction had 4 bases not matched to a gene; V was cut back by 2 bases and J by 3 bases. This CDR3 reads CASSYAGTGVYEQYF. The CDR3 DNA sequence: TGTGCCAGCAGTTACGCCGGGACAGGGGTCTACGAGCAGTACTTC.

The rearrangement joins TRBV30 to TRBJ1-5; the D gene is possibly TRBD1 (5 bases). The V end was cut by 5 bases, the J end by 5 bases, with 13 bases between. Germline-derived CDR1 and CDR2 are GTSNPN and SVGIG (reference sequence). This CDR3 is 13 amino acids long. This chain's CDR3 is CAWATGSDQPQHF. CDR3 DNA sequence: TGTGCCTGGGCTACAGGATCGGATCAGCCCCAGCATTTT.

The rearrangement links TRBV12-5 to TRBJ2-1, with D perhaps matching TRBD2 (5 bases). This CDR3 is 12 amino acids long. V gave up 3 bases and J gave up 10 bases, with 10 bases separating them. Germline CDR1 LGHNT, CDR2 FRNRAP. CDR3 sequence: CASGFFEREQFF. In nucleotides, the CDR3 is TGTGCTAGTGGTTTCTTTGAGCGGGAGCAGTTCTTC.

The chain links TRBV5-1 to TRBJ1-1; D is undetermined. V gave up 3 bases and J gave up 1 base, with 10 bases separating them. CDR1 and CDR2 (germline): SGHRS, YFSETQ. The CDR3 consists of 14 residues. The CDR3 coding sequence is TGCGCCAGCAGCTCAGCGAACGGGAACACTGAAGCTTTCTTT. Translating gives CASSSANGNTEAFF.

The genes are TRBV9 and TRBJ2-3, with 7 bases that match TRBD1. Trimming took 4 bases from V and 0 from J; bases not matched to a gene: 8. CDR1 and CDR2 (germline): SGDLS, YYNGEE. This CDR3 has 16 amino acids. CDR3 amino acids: CASSPTGQISTDTQYF. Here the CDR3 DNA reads TGTGCCAGCAGCCCTACGGGACAGATAAGCACAGATACGCAGTATTTT.

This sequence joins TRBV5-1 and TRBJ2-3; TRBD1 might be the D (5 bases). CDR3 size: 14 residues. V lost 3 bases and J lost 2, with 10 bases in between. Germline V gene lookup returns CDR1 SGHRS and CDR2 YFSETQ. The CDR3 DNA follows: TGCGCCAGCAGCTATAGGGGAACCACAGATACGCAGTATTTT. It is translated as CASSYRGTTDTQYF.

The chain's CDR3 is CASGRNGRPPYNEQFF. The CDR3 nucleotides read TGTGCCAGTGGAAGAAACGGGAGGCCCCCCTACAATGAGCAGTTCTTC. The chain combines TRBV19 with TRBJ2-1; 7 positions match TRBD2. Germline CDR1 LNHDA, CDR2 SQIVND (reference sequence). CDR3 size: 16 residues. After removal of 8 bases from V and 2 bases from J, the junction contained 12 bases not matched to a gene.

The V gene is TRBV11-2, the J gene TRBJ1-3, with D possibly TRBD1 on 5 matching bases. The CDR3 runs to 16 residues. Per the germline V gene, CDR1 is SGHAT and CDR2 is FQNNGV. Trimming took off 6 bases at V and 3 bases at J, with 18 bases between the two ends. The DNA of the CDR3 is TGTGCCAGCAGATATGCGGAGGGGATGGATGGAAACACCATATATTTT. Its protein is CASRYAEGMDGNTIYF.

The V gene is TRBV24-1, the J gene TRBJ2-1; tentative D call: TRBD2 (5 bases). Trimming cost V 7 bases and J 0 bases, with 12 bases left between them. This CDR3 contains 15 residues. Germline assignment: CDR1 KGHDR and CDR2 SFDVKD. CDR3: CATSPDGSSYNEQFF. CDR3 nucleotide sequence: TGTGCCACCAGCCCAGATGGGAGCTCCTACAATGAGCAGTTCTTC.